The rows below give T cell receptor beta chains drawn from one sample of a study of T cell responses to AZD1222 COVID-19 vaccine. Sequencing was performed with immunoSEQ multiplex PCR; in TCRdb, only in-frame clones are kept and a portion is missing. This sample carries approximately 180,000 clones, around 90% of them seen once, and the ten largest clones take 3.6%. The sequencing here drew on peripheral blood, taken 28 days after the second dose of the MenACWY control vaccine. Receptors were obtained from an adult who received the MenACWY meningococcal vaccine as a control. CDR3s include the opening cysteine and the closing phenylalanine or tryptophan. The order of the fields is J gene, V gene, D gene, clone size, CDR3 protein, CDR3 DNA. A D gene is named only where the DNA matches it firmly. Size tells how often a clone was seen (once, few, many) or the class of an expanded clone, and some rows leave it out.

J gene: TRBJ2-3; V gene: TRBV7-9; D gene: -; clone size: -; CDR3 protein: CASSRPGGEENTQYF; CDR3 DNA: TGTGCCAGCAGCCGCCCTGGCGGAGAAGAAAATACGCAGTATTTT
J gene: TRBJ2-3; V gene: TRBV9; D gene: -; clone size: -; CDR3 protein: CASSVGARDFGNTDTQYF; CDR3 DNA: TGTGCCAGCAGCGTAGGCGCCCGGGACTTCGGAAACACAGATACGCAGTATTTT
J gene: TRBJ2-1; V gene: TRBV11-3; D gene: TRBD2; clone size: -; CDR3 protein: CASSSPSSGRVVEQFF; CDR3 DNA: TGTGCCAGCAGCTCCCCCTCAAGCGGGAGGGTTGTTGAGCAGTTCTTC
J gene: TRBJ1-2; V gene: TRBV19; D gene: -; clone size: -; CDR3 protein: CASSIQNYGYTF; CDR3 DNA: TGTGCCAGTAGTATCCAGAACTATGGCTACACCTTC
J gene: TRBJ2-2; V gene: TRBV7-2; D gene: -; clone size: -; CDR3 protein: CASSFSSGELFF; CDR3 DNA: TGTGCCAGCAGCTTTTCCAGCGGGGAGCTGTTTTTT
J gene: TRBJ2-1; V gene: TRBV10-3; D gene: -; clone size: -; CDR3 protein: CAISEAGRRSYNEQFF; CDR3 DNA: TGTGCCATCAGTGAGGCAGGGAGAAGGTCCTACAATGAGCAGTTCTTC
J gene: TRBJ2-7; V gene: TRBV19; D gene: TRBD1; clone size: -; CDR3 protein: CASSATGTVPYEQYF; CDR3 DNA: TGTGCCAGTAGTGCGACCGGGACAGTGCCCTACGAGCAGTACTTC
J gene: TRBJ1-2; V gene: TRBV30; D gene: -; clone size: -; CDR3 protein: CAWETVNYGYTF; CDR3 DNA: TGTGCCTGGGAAACGGTTAACTATGGCTACACCTTC
J gene: TRBJ1-4; V gene: TRBV30; D gene: -; clone size: -; CDR3 protein: CAWSLDFLDEKLFF; CDR3 DNA: TGTGCCTGGAGTCTTGATTTTTTAGACGAAAAACTGTTTTTT
J gene: TRBJ1-5; V gene: TRBV27; D gene: TRBD1; clone size: -; CDR3 protein: CASSHGTGHSNQPQHF; CDR3 DNA: TGTGCCAGCAGCCACGGGACAGGTCATAGCAATCAGCCCCAGCATTTT
J gene: TRBJ2-3; V gene: TRBV4-2; D gene: TRBD2; clone size: -; CDR3 protein: CASSPSLGLADLSTDTQYF; CDR3 DNA: TGTGCCAGCAGCCCCAGTCTGGGACTAGCGGACCTTAGCACAGATACGCAGTATTTT
J gene: TRBJ2-7; V gene: TRBV30; D gene: -; clone size: -; CDR3 protein: CAWSVPGTAYEQYF; CDR3 DNA: TGTGCCTGGAGTGTACCAGGGACGGCCTACGAGCAGTACTTC
J gene: TRBJ1-1; V gene: TRBV19; D gene: TRBD1; clone size: -; CDR3 protein: CASSIVAGGFTEAFF; CDR3 DNA: TGTGCCAGTAGTATAGTCGCAGGGGGATTCACTGAAGCTTTCTTT
J gene: TRBJ2-1; V gene: TRBV6-6; D gene: -; clone size: -; CDR3 protein: CASSYGRGRDNEQFF; CDR3 DNA: TGTGCCAGCAGTTATGGTAGGGGTCGAGACAATGAGCAGTTCTTC
J gene: TRBJ1-1; V gene: TRBV7-9; D gene: -; clone size: -; CDR3 protein: CASSLSMENTEAFF; CDR3 DNA: TGTGCCAGCAGCTTAAGTATGGAGAACACTGAAGCTTTCTTT
J gene: TRBJ2-1; V gene: TRBV3-1/TRBV3-2; D gene: TRBD2; clone size: -; CDR3 protein: CASSQDKASGWSYNEQFF; CDR3 DNA: TGTGCCAGCAGCCAAGATAAAGCTAGCGGGTGGTCCTACAATGAGCAGTTCTTC
J gene: TRBJ1-4; V gene: TRBV5-4; D gene: -; clone size: once; CDR3 protein: CASSPVSGPNEKLFF; CDR3 DNA: TGTGCCAGCAGCCCCGTCTCAGGGCCCAATGAAAAACTGTTTTTT
J gene: TRBJ2-1; V gene: TRBV7-2; D gene: TRBD2; clone size: -; CDR3 protein: CASSLRREGSYNEQFF; CDR3 DNA: TGTGCCAGCAGCTTACGGCGGGAGGGCTCCTACAATGAGCAGTTCTTC
J gene: TRBJ2-1; V gene: TRBV7-3; D gene: -; clone size: -; CDR3 protein: CASSPPTRTRGTDNEQFF; CDR3 DNA: TGTGCCAGCAGCCCTCCAACTAGGACTAGAGGGACAGACAATGAGCAGTTCTTC
J gene: TRBJ2-7; V gene: TRBV15; D gene: TRBD1; clone size: -; CDR3 protein: CATSRGTGDSYEQYF; CDR3 DNA: TGTGCCACCAGCAGAGGGACAGGGGACAGCTACGAGCAGTACTTC
J gene: TRBJ1-3; V gene: TRBV11-2; D gene: TRBD1; clone size: -; CDR3 protein: CASSLDTPGTGSFGNTIYF; CDR3 DNA: TGTGCCAGCAGCTTAGACACCCCCGGGACAGGGAGTTTCGGAAACACCATATATTTT
J gene: TRBJ1-2; V gene: TRBV28; D gene: TRBD1; clone size: -; CDR3 protein: CASSLGTGVWGYTF; CDR3 DNA: TGTGCCAGCAGTTTAGGGACAGGGGTTTGGGGCTACACCTTC
J gene: TRBJ1-1; V gene: TRBV5-1; D gene: -; clone size: -; CDR3 protein: CASRFEGGEAFF; CDR3 DNA: TGCGCCAGCAGATTCGAGGGGGGAGAAGCTTTCTTT
J gene: TRBJ2-4; V gene: TRBV24-1; D gene: TRBD2; clone size: -; CDR3 protein: CATSLFAGGGISKNIQYF; CDR3 DNA: TGTGCCACCAGTCTCTTTGCGGGAGGTGGTATATCCAAAAACATTCAGTACTTC
J gene: TRBJ1-5; V gene: TRBV19; D gene: TRBD1; clone size: -; CDR3 protein: CASSIGENRGQGKQPQHF; CDR3 DNA: TGTGCCAGTAGTATAGGAGAAAATAGGGGACAGGGAAAGCAGCCCCAGCATTTT
J gene: TRBJ1-1; V gene: TRBV18; D gene: TRBD1; clone size: -; CDR3 protein: CASSSGTGGNTEAFF; CDR3 DNA: TGTGCCAGCTCATCTGGGACAGGGGGGAACACTGAAGCTTTCTTT
J gene: TRBJ2-5; V gene: TRBV5-1; D gene: -; clone size: once; CDR3 protein: CASSLEGGGGGETQYF; CDR3 DNA: TGCGCCAGCAGCTTGGAGGGAGGCGGAGGAGGGGAGACCCAGTACTTC
J gene: TRBJ2-5; V gene: TRBV18; D gene: TRBD2; clone size: -; CDR3 protein: CASSRLAGRQETQYF; CDR3 DNA: TGTGCCAGCTCACGACTAGCGGGAAGACAAGAGACCCAGTACTTC
J gene: TRBJ1-1; V gene: TRBV3-1/TRBV3-2; D gene: -; clone size: -; CDR3 protein: CASSHLRGNTEAFF; CDR3 DNA: TGTGCCAGCAGCCATCTCAGGGGAAACACTGAAGCTTTCTTT
J gene: TRBJ1-5; V gene: TRBV6-5; D gene: TRBD1; clone size: -; CDR3 protein: CASSSRQGVNQPQHF; CDR3 DNA: TGTGCCAGCAGTTCCCGACAGGGGGTGAATCAGCCCCAGCATTTT
J gene: TRBJ1-1; V gene: TRBV7-8; D gene: -; clone size: -; CDR3 protein: CASTLRQNTEAFF; CDR3 DNA: TGTGCCAGCACCCTACGACAGAACACTGAAGCTTTCTTT
J gene: TRBJ2-7; V gene: TRBV9; D gene: -; clone size: -; CDR3 protein: CASSAREGQTYEQYF; CDR3 DNA: TGTGCCAGCAGCGCCCGGGAGGGACAGACCTACGAGCAGTACTTC
J gene: TRBJ1-2; V gene: TRBV6-6; D gene: -; clone size: -; CDR3 protein: CASSPGEGSLIYGYTF; CDR3 DNA: TGTGCCAGCAGTCCGGGTGAGGGGAGCCTAATCTATGGCTACACCTTC
J gene: TRBJ2-6; V gene: TRBV7-3; D gene: -; clone size: -; CDR3 protein: CASSLSRAGANVLTF; CDR3 DNA: TGTGCCAGCAGCTTAAGCAGGGCTGGGGCCAACGTCCTGACTTTC
J gene: TRBJ2-3; V gene: TRBV12-5; D gene: -; clone size: -; CDR3 protein: CASGLTDTQYF; CDR3 DNA: TGTGCTAGTGGTCTCACAGATACGCAGTATTTT
J gene: TRBJ2-7; V gene: TRBV11-1; D gene: TRBD2; clone size: -; CDR3 protein: CASSQSSGRTYEQYF; CDR3 DNA: TGTGCCAGCAGCCAGTCTAGCGGGAGAACCTACGAGCAGTACTTC
J gene: TRBJ2-1; V gene: TRBV11-3; D gene: TRBD2; clone size: -; CDR3 protein: CASSLGLAGAPREQFF; CDR3 DNA: TGTGCCAGCAGCCTGGGACTAGCGGGAGCCCCTCGTGAGCAGTTCTTC
J gene: TRBJ2-3; V gene: TRBV18; D gene: TRBD2; clone size: -; CDR3 protein: CASGGEGRTDTQYF; CDR3 DNA: TGTGCCAGCGGGGGGGAAGGACGCACAGATACGCAGTATTTT
J gene: TRBJ1-1; V gene: TRBV27; D gene: TRBD1; clone size: -; CDR3 protein: CASRTGANTEAFF; CDR3 DNA: TGTGCCAGCAGGACAGGGGCAAACACTGAAGCTTTCTTT
J gene: TRBJ2-1; V gene: TRBV5-1; D gene: TRBD2; clone size: -; CDR3 protein: CASSSGLALTTQYNEQFF; CDR3 DNA: TGCGCCAGCAGCTCGGGACTAGCTTTAACAACCCAATACAATGAGCAGTTCTTC
J gene: TRBJ1-4; V gene: TRBV7-9; D gene: TRBD1; clone size: -; CDR3 protein: CASSLAWGQEKLFF; CDR3 DNA: TGTGCCAGCAGCTTGGCCTGGGGACAGGAAAAACTGTTTTTT
J gene: TRBJ2-7; V gene: TRBV7-2; D gene: -; clone size: -; CDR3 protein: CASSLGDQGVYEQYF; CDR3 DNA: TGTGCCAGCAGCTTAGGGGACCAAGGGGTCTACGAGCAGTACTTC
J gene: TRBJ1-1; V gene: TRBV5-1; D gene: -; clone size: -; CDR3 protein: CASSAGRQNTEAFF; CDR3 DNA: TGCGCCAGCAGCGCGGGTAGACAGAACACTGAAGCTTTCTTT
J gene: TRBJ2-2; V gene: TRBV24-1; D gene: TRBD1; clone size: -; CDR3 protein: CATRDRGNTGELFF; CDR3 DNA: TGTGCCACCAGGGACAGGGGGAACACCGGGGAGCTGTTTTTT
J gene: TRBJ1-4; V gene: TRBV20-1; D gene: -; clone size: -; CDR3 protein: CSAREGGKLFF; CDR3 DNA: TGCAGTGCTAGAGAGGGGGGAAAACTGTTTTTT
J gene: TRBJ2-3; V gene: TRBV2; D gene: -; clone size: -; CDR3 protein: CASSSGSGGTQYF; CDR3 DNA: TGTGCCAGCAGTTCTGGTTCAGGGGGGACGCAGTATTTT
J gene: TRBJ2-7; V gene: TRBV12-5; D gene: TRBD2; clone size: -; CDR3 protein: CASGLALAGENEQYF; CDR3 DNA: TGTGCTAGTGGTTTGGCATTAGCGGGAGAGAACGAGCAGTACTTC
J gene: TRBJ1-2; V gene: TRBV7-9; D gene: -; clone size: -; CDR3 protein: CASSPPGGDVRYTF; CDR3 DNA: TGTGCCAGCAGCCCGCCCGGGGGAGATGTCCGCTACACCTTC
J gene: TRBJ2-2; V gene: TRBV19; D gene: TRBD1; clone size: -; CDR3 protein: CASSHRGFTGELFF; CDR3 DNA: TGTGCCAGTAGTCACAGGGGTTTCACCGGGGAGCTGTTTTTT
J gene: TRBJ2-2; V gene: TRBV27; D gene: -; clone size: -; CDR3 protein: CASSIWTAGAGELFF; CDR3 DNA: TGTGCCAGCAGCATCTGGACAGCTGGCGCCGGGGAGCTGTTTTTT
J gene: TRBJ2-5; V gene: TRBV9; D gene: -; clone size: -; CDR3 protein: CASSEGGFPQGETQYF; CDR3 DNA: TGTGCCAGCAGTGAAGGGGGATTTCCTCAAGGGGAGACCCAGTACTTC
J gene: TRBJ2-7; V gene: TRBV28; D gene: TRBD2; clone size: -; CDR3 protein: CASGGLAVYEQYF; CDR3 DNA: TGTGCCAGCGGGGGTCTAGCGGTCTACGAGCAGTACTTC
J gene: TRBJ1-5; V gene: TRBV7-5; D gene: -; clone size: -; CDR3 protein: CARSLTPTGGCNQPQHF; CDR3 DNA: TGTGCCAGAAGCTTAACCCCCACAGGGGGCTGCAATCAGCCCCAGCATTTT
J gene: TRBJ1-1; V gene: TRBV19; D gene: -; clone size: -; CDR3 protein: CASSISTGNTEAFF; CDR3 DNA: TGTGCCAGTAGTATATCGACGGGGAACACTGAAGCTTTCTTT
J gene: TRBJ1-1; V gene: TRBV18; D gene: -; clone size: once; CDR3 protein: CASSPPIGEAFF; CDR3 DNA: TGTGCCAGCTCACCCCCTATAGGTGAAGCTTTCTTT
J gene: TRBJ2-2; V gene: TRBV5-5; D gene: -; clone size: -; CDR3 protein: CASSADVFITGELFF; CDR3 DNA: TGTGCCAGCAGCGCGGACGTCTTTATAACCGGGGAGCTGTTTTTT
J gene: TRBJ2-7; V gene: TRBV6-5; D gene: TRBD2; clone size: once; CDR3 protein: CASSYFAGLAGIEQYF; CDR3 DNA: TGTGCCAGCAGTTACTTCGCCGGACTAGCGGGAATCGAGCAGTACTTC
J gene: TRBJ1-6; V gene: TRBV7-2; D gene: -; clone size: once; CDR3 protein: CASSLATATNSPLHF; CDR3 DNA: TGTGCCAGCAGCTTAGCTACAGCGACCAATTCACCCCTCCACTTT
J gene: TRBJ1-2; V gene: TRBV19; D gene: -; clone size: -; CDR3 protein: CASSAGTSWYGYTF; CDR3 DNA: TGTGCCAGTAGCGCCGGGACTTCTTGGTATGGCTACACCTTC